The next 32 T cell receptor beta chains were all read from a single sample in a study of blood T cell repertoires in COVID-19 (dated by TCRdb to the early 2020s). Library construction relied on the immunoSEQ multiplex PCR assay. This is the immuneACCESS table as TCRdb keeps it, with only in-frame sequences that have V and J called. A part of the clones is gone; compared with another copy, unresolved V genes explain less than half, and the rest is unexplained. This sample lists under 150,000 clones; 75% to 90% were detected once. The top ten clonotypes cover 2.3% of the sample. The sample comprised PBMCs or T cells enriched from blood (not recorded which). The receptors here all came from a woman aged 45-65 years who had recovered from COVID-19.

This clone has just a few counts. V usage is TRBV4-1 and J usage is TRBJ1-3, with D uncertain. This CDR3 has 12 residues. Trimming stripped 6 bases from V and 4 bases from J, with 7 bases between. CDR1 MGHRA and CDR2 YSYEKL come from the germline V gene. This CDR3 is CASSTPGNTIYF. The CDR3 region has the DNA TGCGCCAGCAGTACACCAGGAAACACCATATATTTT.

The CDR3 loop is CASSVIGGDSPGGYTF. For the CDR3, the DNA is TGTGCCAGTTCCGTCATCGGGGGAGATTCCCCGGGTGGCTACACCTTC. The V and J genes are TRBV19 and TRBJ1-2, with D maybe TRBD1 (5 bases). V lost 8 bases and J lost 7, with 26 bases in between. The CDR3 consists of 16 residues. Germline V gene sequence: CDR1 LNHDA, CDR2 SQIVND (reference sequence).

V gene TRBV3-1 (or the pseudogene TRBV3-2) combines with J gene TRBJ1-1; unclear D gene. Germline V gives CDR1 LGHDT, CDR2 YNNKEL (reference sequence). This CDR3 is built from 14 residues. V lost 1 base to trimming and J lost 1 base, with 7 bases between them. CDR3 bases: TGTGCCAGCAGCCAAGTTAACAAGAACACTGAAGCTTTCTTT. It is translated as CASSQVNKNTEAFF.

This clone was seen a few times. V usage is TRBV2 and J usage is TRBJ2-7; D possibly corresponds to TRBD1 (5 bases). CDR3 length equals 13 residues. V lost 3 bases and J lost 4, with 10 bases in between. Germline V CDR1 and CDR2: SNHLY, FYNNEI. CDR3 amino acids: CASSEWQGYEQYF. The CDR3 region has the DNA TGTGCCAGCAGTGAGTGGCAGGGATACGAGCAGTACTTC.

The chain combines TRBV5-4 with TRBJ1-2; 11 nucleotides line up with TRBD1. V dropped 4 bases and J dropped 4; count of bases not matched to a gene: 9. Germline loops: CDR1 SGHNT, CDR2 YYREEE (reference sequence). The CDR3 is made up of 16 amino acids. In DNA form, the CDR3 reads TGTGCCAGCAGCCCTCCGGGACAGGGGGGATTCTATGGCTACACCTTC. It translates to CASSPPGQGGFYGYTF.

The rearrangement joins TRBV9 to TRBJ2-3; 11 nucleotides align to TRBD2. Per the germline V gene, CDR1 is SGDLS and CDR2 is YYNGEE. V dropped 4 bases and J dropped 2; count of bases not matched to a gene: 12. The CDR3 is 18 amino acids. The CDR3 DNA follows: TGTGCCAGCAGCACCCCCGGGACTAGCGGTCTGGCCACAGATACGCAGTATTTT. This codes for CASSTPGTSGLATDTQYF.

The chain is built from TRBV10-3 and TRBJ1-2, with 7 bases lining up with TRBD1. The CDR3 has 15 amino acids. Germline lookup yields CDR1 ENHRY and CDR2 SYGVKD. The V gene end was trimmed by 3 bases and the J gene end by 8 bases; junction bases not matched to a gene: 12. The DNA of the CDR3 is TGTGCCATCAGTGACAAAACCACAGGGGCGGGGGGCTACACCTTC. It translates to CAISDKTTGAGGYTF.

The genes are TRBV5-4 and TRBJ2-7; 11 bases map to TRBD2. With V trimmed by 9 bases and J by 6 bases, 23 bases remained unmatched. Germline V CDR1 and CDR2: SGHNT, YYREEE (reference sequence). The CDR3 sequence is 18 residues long. CDR3 residues: CANSLSPGTSGPGSEQYF. The DNA of the CDR3 is TGTGCCAACAGTTTGAGCCCGGGGACTAGCGGACCCGGCAGCGAGCAGTACTTC.

CDR3 nucleotide sequence: TGTGCCAGCAGCGAACCGCGGGGGAAGGACATTCAGTACTTC. Its protein product is CASSEPRGKDIQYF. The chain has TRBV25-1 and TRBJ2-4; 7 nucleotides line up with TRBD2. Losses at the gene ends were 6 bases for V and 8 bases for J; bases not matched to a gene: 10. Germline values: CDR1 MGHDK, CDR2 SYGVNS. The CDR3 loop spans 14 amino acids.

The rearrangement joins TRBV10-2 to TRBJ2-7; possibly TRBD1 for D (7 bases). There are 13 residues in the CDR3. V lost 7 bases to trimming and J lost 4 bases, with 14 bases between them. Per germline, CDR1 WSHSY and CDR2 SAAADI. CDR3 residues: CASKGAREYEQYF. The CDR3 region has the DNA TGCGCCAGCAAGGGGGCTCGGGAGTACGAGCAGTACTTC.

The rearrangement joins TRBV7-2 to TRBJ2-3; no definite D call. Trimming stripped 5 bases from V and 2 bases from J, with 17 bases between. Germline CDR1 reads SGHTA; CDR2 reads FQGNSA. CDR3 length equals 16 residues. The CDR3 sequence: CASSTQASHDTDTQYF. The CDR3, as DNA: TGTGCCAGCAGCACTCAGGCGTCCCATGACACAGATACGCAGTATTTT. Drawing the rest from reference TRBV7-2 and TRBJ2-3, the complete variable domain is GAGVSQSPSNKVTEKGKDVELRCDPISGHTALYWYRQSLGQGLEFLIYFQGNSAPDKSGLPSDRFSAERTGGSVSTLTIQRTQQEDSAVYLCASSTQASHDTDTQYFGPGTRLTVL.

This clone was recorded once. CDR3 DNA sequence: TGTGCCAGTAGCGGGACAGGGGAATCACCCCTCCACTTT. Translation gives CASSGTGESPLHF. V is TRBV19 and J is TRBJ1-6, with TRBD1 matching over 10 bases. Germline V lookup: CDR1 LNHDA, CDR2 SQIVND (reference sequence). The trim removed 6 bases at V and 10 bases at J, leaving 3 bases unmatched. This CDR3 has 13 residues.

This chain links TRBV5-4 with TRBJ1-2; D remains ambiguous. V dropped 3 bases and J dropped 2 bases, with 17 bases sitting between them. Germline CDR1 and CDR2: SGHNT and YYREEE (reference sequence). This CDR3 is 16 amino acids long. CDR3 in amino acids: CASSSDSDSGNYGYTF. CDR3 nucleotide sequence: TGTGCCAGCAGCTCCGACTCTGACTCGGGGAACTATGGCTACACCTTC.

The chain employs TRBV7-2 and TRBJ1-3; unclear D gene. V lost 5 bases and J lost 0, with 11 bases in between. The length of the CDR3 is 15 residues. In germline, CDR1 is SGHTA, CDR2 FQGNSA. The CDR3 DNA reads TGTGCCAGCAGCCCAAGCGAACACTCTGGAAACACCATATATTTT. Translation: CASSPSEHSGNTIYF. The full variable domain, rest sourced from reference TRBV7-2 and TRBJ1-3, is GAGVSQSPSNKVTEKGKDVELRCDPISGHTALYWYRQSLGQGLEFLIYFQGNSAPDKSGLPSDRFSAERTGGSVSTLTIQRTQQEDSAVYLCASSPSEHSGNTIYFGEGSWLTVV.

This chain links TRBV13 with TRBJ2-3; TRBD1 agrees at 7 bases. The germline CDR1 and CDR2 sequences are PRHDT and FYEKMQ (reference sequence). The CDR3 length is 15 residues. J lost 0 bases, V lost 5 bases, and 5 bases had no gene match. The CDR3, as DNA: TGTGCCAGCAGCCTACAGGGGATTAGCACAGATACGCAGTATTTT. Translating it yields CASSLQGISTDTQYF.

V is TRBV30 and J is TRBJ2-4, with TRBD2 identical over 8 bases. The CDR3 covers 19 residues. The trim removed 2 bases at V and 8 bases at J, leaving 23 bases unmatched. Germline-derived CDR1 and CDR2 are GTSNPN and SVGIG (reference sequence). The DNA of the CDR3 is TGTGCCTGGAGTTACAACCTCGGGACTAGTCCAAAGGGTTTCGACATTCAGTACTTC. Its protein is CAWSYNLGTSPKGFDIQYF.

A word on this clone: Compared with germline, one end of the junction differs, possibly owing to a read error. The rearrangement links TRBV4-1 to TRBJ2-4; D is unclear. The CDR3 runs to 13 residues. The germline gives CDR1 MGHRA, CDR2 YSYEKL. The DNA of the CDR3 is TGCGCCAGCAGCCAAGATCGGATCAGTCAGGAAAACTTC. It translates to CASSQDRISQENF.

V and J are TRBV7-9 and TRBJ1-1, with TRBD1 as a possible D gene (6 bases). The germline V gene has CDR1 SEHNR and CDR2 FQNEAQ (reference sequence). CDR3 size: 15 residues. V was trimmed by 3 bases and J by 0 bases, leaving 11 bases between them. The CDR3 region is CASSFSTGLNTEAFF. DNA for the CDR3: TGTGCCAGCAGCTTCTCGACAGGCTTGAACACTGAAGCTTTCTTT.

The rearrangement uses TRBV19 and TRBJ1-5; D might be TRBD1 (5 bases). The CDR3 covers 18 residues. V lost 1 base and J 0 bases, leaving 16 bases between the germline ends. Germline CDR1 reads LNHDA; CDR2 reads SQIVND (reference sequence). CDR3 DNA: TGTGCCAGTAGTATAGGGGCAAGGGAGGGGTATAGCAATCAGCCCCAGCATTTT. Translated, it gives CASSIGAREGYSNQPQHF.

The rearrangement links TRBV4-1 to TRBJ1-6; possible D gene TRBD1, 5 bases. In germline, CDR1 is MGHRA, CDR2 YSYEKL. V dropped 0 bases and J dropped 9 bases, with 12 bases sitting between them. This CDR3 comprises 15 residues. The CDR3 spells CASSQEDTPTSPLHF. In nucleotides, the CDR3 is TGCGCCAGCAGCCAAGAGGACACCCCTACTTCACCCCTCCACTTT.

The chain employs TRBV7-9 and TRBJ1-4; 7 positions match TRBD1. The CDR3 is 11 amino acids. J gave up 13 bases and V 8 bases, and 7 bases lay outside the gene matches. Per germline, CDR1 SEHNR and CDR2 FQNEAQ (reference sequence). CDR3 loop: CASSTDRILFF. CDR3 DNA: TGTGCCAGCTCAACGGACAGGATACTGTTTTTT.

In nucleotides, the CDR3 is TGCGCCAGCAGTGAGTCGGGACTAGGAGGGGAGACCCAGTACTTC. Amino acids: CASSESGLGGETQYF. The chain links TRBV10-2 to TRBJ2-5; 8 bases are a match to TRBD2. This CDR3 is 15 amino acids long. Per germline, CDR1 WSHSY and CDR2 SAAADI. Trimming removed 0 bases from V and 5 bases from J; junction bases left unmatched: 5.

In DNA form, the CDR3 reads TGCGCCAGCAGCTTCCGACAGGGGCGCCCGTTCTTC. Its protein is CASSFRQGRPFF. V and J are TRBV5-1 and TRBJ2-1; TRBD1 aligns across 8 bases. The CDR3 has 12 residues. Germline V CDR1 and CDR2: SGHRS, YFSETQ. V was clipped by 2 bases and J by 15 bases; unmatched bases: 7. The full variable domain, with the rest looked up from reference TRBV5-1 and TRBJ2-1, is KAGVTQTPRYLIKTRGQQVTLSCSPISGHRSVSWYQQTPGQGLQFLFEYFSETQRNKGNFPGRFSGRQFSNSRSEMNVSTLELGDSALYLCASSFRQGRPFFGPGTRLTVL.

This CDR3 is CASSLMGGGAFGTQYF. The CDR3 nucleotides are TGCGCCAGCAGCTTAATGGGCGGGGGGGCATTCGGGACCCAGTACTTC. This rearrangement joins TRBV5-1 to TRBJ2-5; 9 positions agree with TRBD2. Germline V gene sequence: CDR1 SGHRS, CDR2 YFSETQ. With 2 bases clipped from V and 7 bases from J, the junction kept 12 bases outside the gene matches. The CDR3 has 16 amino acids.

Here the CDR3 DNA reads TGTGCCAGCAGCATAGACAGGGTTGGCAATCAGCCCCAGCATTTT. It codes for CASSIDRVGNQPQHF. The chain recombines TRBV2 with TRBJ1-5, with 7 bases aligning to TRBD1. The CDR3 totals 15 residues. Germline CDR1 is SNHLY and CDR2 is FYNNEI. Trimming at V came to 6 bases and at J to 2 bases, leaving 7 bases not matched to a gene.

This clone came up once. The chain couples TRBV27 to TRBJ2-1, with D possibly matching TRBD2 (6 bases). Germline V gene data show CDR1 as MNHEY and CDR2 as SMNVEV (reference sequence). V dropped 6 bases and J dropped 0 bases, with 15 bases sitting between them. The CDR3 length is 16 residues. The chain's CDR3 is CASRTDLATSYNEQFF. The CDR3, as DNA: TGTGCCAGCAGAACAGACCTAGCGACCTCCTACAATGAGCAGTTCTTC.

This rearrangement joins TRBV7-2 to TRBJ1-2, with TRBD1 identical over 7 bases. V gave up 6 bases and J gave up 3 bases; unmatched junction bases: 4. CDR3 length equals 13 residues. Looked up from germline, CDR1 is SGHTA and CDR2 is FQGNSA. CDR3 nucleotides: TGTGCCAGCAGAGACACAGGGGACTATGGCTACACCTTC. Its translation is CASRDTGDYGYTF.

V and J are TRBV10-1 and TRBJ2-3; perhaps TRBD1 as D (6 bases). The CDR3 is made up of 11 amino acids. Germline V CDR1 and CDR2: WNHNN, SYGVQD (reference sequence). Trimming pared 8 bases from V and 4 bases from J, leaving 7 bases between. Here the CDR3 reads CASWGPDTQYF. CDR3 nucleotides: TGCGCCAGCTGGGGGCCAGATACGCAGTATTTT.

The chain employs TRBV3-1 (or the pseudogene TRBV3-2) and TRBJ1-1; TRBD1 matches 7 bases. The CDR3 has 19 amino acids. J was trimmed by 0 bases and V by 3 bases; bases with no gene match: 16. The germline V gene encodes CDR1 LGHDT and CDR2 YNNKEL (reference sequence). CDR3 sequence: CASSQQAHRGSRMNTEAFF. CDR3 DNA: TGTGCCAGCAGCCAGCAGGCTCACAGGGGATCGCGGATGAACACTGAAGCTTTCTTT.

V usage is TRBV9 and J usage is TRBJ2-2; tentatively, D is TRBD2 (6 bases). CDR3 length equals 17 residues. Trimming stripped 0 bases from V and 6 bases from J, with 18 bases between. Germline V CDR1 and CDR2: SGDLS, YYNGEE. This CDR3 is CASSVAPGDSSPGELFF. The DNA of the CDR3 is TGTGCCAGCAGCGTAGCCCCGGGGGACTCGTCCCCCGGGGAGCTGTTTTTT.

The chain has TRBV6-2 or TRBV6-3 and TRBJ1-2; maybe TRBD1 (5 bases). The CDR3 is 14 amino acids. Germline values: CDR1 MNHEY, CDR2 SVGEGT. Trimming pared 5 bases from V and 0 bases from J, leaving 10 bases between. CDR3 in amino acids: CASSDSGANYGYTF. The DNA for the CDR3 is TGTGCCAGCAGTGACAGTGGGGCTAACTATGGCTACACCTTC.

V gene TRBV12-2 combines with J gene TRBJ2-1; the table's D call TRBD1 went unverified against the DNA. TRBV12-2 is a pseudogene. CDR3 size: 15 residues. CDR3 DNA sequence: TGTGCAAGTCGCTTAGCGTTTAATATTAGAAGGGGGCAGTTCTTC. Its translation: CASRLAFNIRRGQFF.